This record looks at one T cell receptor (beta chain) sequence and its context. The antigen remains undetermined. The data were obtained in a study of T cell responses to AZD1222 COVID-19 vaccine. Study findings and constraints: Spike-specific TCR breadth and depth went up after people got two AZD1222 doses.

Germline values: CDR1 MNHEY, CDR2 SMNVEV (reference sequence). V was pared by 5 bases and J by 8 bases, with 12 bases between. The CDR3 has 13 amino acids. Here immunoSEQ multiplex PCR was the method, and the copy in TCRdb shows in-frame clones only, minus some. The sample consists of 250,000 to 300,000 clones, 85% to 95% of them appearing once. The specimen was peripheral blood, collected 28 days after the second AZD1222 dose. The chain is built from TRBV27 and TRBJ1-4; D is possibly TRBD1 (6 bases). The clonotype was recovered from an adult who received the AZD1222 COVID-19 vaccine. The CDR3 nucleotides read TGTGCCAGCAGTCCACAGGGTTGGGAAAAACTGTTTTTT. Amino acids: CASSPQGWEKLFF.